These 9 T cell receptor beta chains came from one sample sequenced in a study of identical twins. TCRdb recomputed calls from the 5' RACE reads with MiXCR, one row per CDR3 protein. The sample includes some 500,000 distinct CDR3 sequences, 12% to 15% of them seen just once. This same sample was also taken into another study, of yellow fever vaccine responses in identical twins.

The sample comprised CD4+ T cells sorted from blood. The receptor set was obtained from a woman younger than 30 in good health.

This chain uses TRBV20-1 with TRBJ2-4; TRBD1 matches 7 bases. This CDR3 contains 13 residues. J lost 15 bases, V lost 0 bases, and 11 bases had no gene match. The germline V gene encodes CDR1 DFQATT and CDR2 SNEGSKA (reference sequence). Here the CDR3 DNA reads TGCAGTGCTAGAGATCGGGTAGGGGGCATCGTGTACTTC. This sequence encodes CSARDRVGGIVYF.

This clonotype was seen many times. The V gene is TRBV3-1, the J gene TRBJ2-1; the D call may be TRBD1 or TRBD2 (5 bases each). This CDR3 is 14 amino acids long. CDR1 and CDR2 (germline): LGHDT, YNNKEL (reference sequence). V lost 0 bases, J lost 9 bases, and 12 bases lay in between. CDR3 nucleotide sequence: TGTGCCAGCAGCCAAGAATTCAGGGCGGGTGAGCAGTTCTTC. This encodes CASSQEFRAGEQFF.

V gene TRBV3-1 combines with J gene TRBJ1-1; D is possibly TRBD1 (6 bases). Trimming took 4 bases from V and 5 from J, leaving 14 bases between them. The CDR3 consists of 14 residues. Germline assignment: CDR1 LGHDT and CDR2 YNNKEL (reference sequence). CDR3 sequence reads: CASSPRGGRTEAFF. CDR3 nucleotides: TGTGCCAGCAGCCCAAGAGGGGGTCGAACTGAAGCTTTCTTT. Combining the CDR3 with reference TRBV3-1 and TRBJ1-1 gives the whole variable domain DTAVSQTPKYLVTQMGNDKSIKCEQNLGHDTMYWYKQDSKKFLKIMFSYNNKELIINETVPNRFSPKSPDKAHLNLHINSLELGDSAVYFCASSPRGGRTEAFFGQGTRLTVV.

This clonotype was observed a handful of times. This chain uses TRBV18 with TRBJ2-7; 9 positions agree with TRBD1. V shed 5 bases, J shed 2 bases, and the junction held 4 bases outside the gene matches. The length of the CDR3 is 14 residues. Germline V gives CDR1 KGHSH, CDR2 LQKENI. The CDR3 spells CASSDRQGAYEQYF. CDR3 nucleotide sequence: TGTGCCAGCTCAGACCGACAGGGGGCCTACGAGCAGTACTTC. The full variable domain, in which reference TRBV18 and TRBJ2-7 provide the parts outside the CDR3, is NAGVMQNPRHLVRRRGQEARLRCSPMKGHSHVYWYRQLPEEGLKFMVYLQKENIIDESGMPKERFSAEFPKEGPSILRIQQVVRGDSAAYFCASSDRQGAYEQYFGPGTRLTVT.

This clonotype has just a few counts. The chain employs TRBV6-5 and TRBJ2-7; the D is unclear. The CDR3 length is 15 residues. V dropped 0 bases and J dropped 1 base, with 10 bases sitting between them. The germline CDR1 and CDR2 sequences are MNHEY and SVGAGI. The CDR3 sequence: CASSYSSQLSYEQYF. In nucleotides, the CDR3 is TGTGCCAGCAGTTACTCATCACAGTTATCCTACGAGCAGTACTTC.

This clonotype occurred a few times. The chain has TRBV7-3 and TRBJ2-2, with 9 bases that match TRBD1. The trim removed 1 base at V and 5 bases at J, leaving 5 bases unmatched. Germline values: CDR1 SGHTA, CDR2 FQGTGA. There are 16 residues in the CDR3. As DNA, the CDR3 is TGTGCCAGCAGCTTAAACAGGGGGCAGCGGACCGGGGAGCTGTTTTTT. Its translation is CASSLNRGQRTGELFF.

This clonotype showed up just a few times. The chain is built from TRBV28 and TRBJ2-2; the match to TRBD2 covers 10 bases. The V segment lost 1 base and the J segment 8 bases; nucleotides outside the gene matches: 4. The V gene's germline CDR1 is MDHEN and CDR2 SYDVKM. This CDR3 comprises 15 residues. As DNA, the CDR3 is TGTGCCAGCAGTTTATTCGCTAGCGGGAGTGGGGAGCTGTTTTTT. Protein product: CASSLFASGSGELFF.

This clonotype was recorded a few times. J is TRBJ2-1 and V is TRBV18; 8 bases are shared with TRBD2. The J segment lost 7 bases and the V segment lost 1 base, leaving 3 bases of the junction unmatched. The CDR3 length is 14 residues. Germline V gives CDR1 KGHSH, CDR2 LQKENI. CDR3 DNA sequence: TGTGCCAGCTCACCACAAGGCGGGGGGAATGAGCAGTTCTTC. Translating it yields CASSPQGGGNEQFF.

The chain couples TRBV12-3 or TRBV12-4 to TRBJ2-7, with TRBD2 matching 9 bases. The CDR3 length is 14 residues. The V gene end was trimmed by 6 bases and the J gene end by 3 bases; junction bases not matched to a gene: 6. This CDR3 is CASRASGTNYEQYF. CDR3 in DNA: TGTGCCAGCAGGGCTAGCGGGACCAACTACGAGCAGTACTTC.